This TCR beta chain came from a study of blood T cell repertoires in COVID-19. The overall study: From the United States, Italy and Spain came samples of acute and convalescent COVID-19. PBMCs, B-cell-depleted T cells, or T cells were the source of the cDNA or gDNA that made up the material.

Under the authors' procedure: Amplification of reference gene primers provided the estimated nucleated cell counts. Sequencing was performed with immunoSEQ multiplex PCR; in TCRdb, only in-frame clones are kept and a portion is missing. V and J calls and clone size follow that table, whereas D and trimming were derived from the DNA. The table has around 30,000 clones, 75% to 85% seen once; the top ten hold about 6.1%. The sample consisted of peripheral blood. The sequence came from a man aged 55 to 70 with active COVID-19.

CDR3 nucleotide sequence: TGCGCCAGCAGCGCGCAGGGGTTGGATACGCAGTATTTT. Encoded protein: CASSAQGLDTQYF. The V gene is TRBV5-1, the J gene TRBJ2-3, with a weak D call TRBD1 (6 bases). The CDR3 consists of 13 residues. The ends were cut back, 4 bases at V and 6 bases at J, with 12 bases in the middle. CDR1 and CDR2 (germline): SGHRS, YFSETQ.